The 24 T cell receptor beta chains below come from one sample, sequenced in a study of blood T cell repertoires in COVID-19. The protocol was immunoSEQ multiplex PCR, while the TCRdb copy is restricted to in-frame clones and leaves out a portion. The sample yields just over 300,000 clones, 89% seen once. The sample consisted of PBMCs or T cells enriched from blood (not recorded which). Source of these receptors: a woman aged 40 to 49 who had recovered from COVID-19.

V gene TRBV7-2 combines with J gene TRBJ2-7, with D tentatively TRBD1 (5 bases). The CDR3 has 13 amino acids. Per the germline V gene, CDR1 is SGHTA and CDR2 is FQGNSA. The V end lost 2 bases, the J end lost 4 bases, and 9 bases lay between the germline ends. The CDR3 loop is CASSLRGNYEQYF. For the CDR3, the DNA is TGTGCCAGCAGCTTAAGGGGTAATTACGAGCAGTACTTC.

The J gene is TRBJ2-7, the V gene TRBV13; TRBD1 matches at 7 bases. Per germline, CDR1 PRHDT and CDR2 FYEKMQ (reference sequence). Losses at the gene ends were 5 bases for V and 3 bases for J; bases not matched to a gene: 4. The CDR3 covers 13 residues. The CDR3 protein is CASSMGQYYEQYF. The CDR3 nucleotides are TGTGCCAGCAGCATGGGACAGTACTACGAGCAGTACTTC.

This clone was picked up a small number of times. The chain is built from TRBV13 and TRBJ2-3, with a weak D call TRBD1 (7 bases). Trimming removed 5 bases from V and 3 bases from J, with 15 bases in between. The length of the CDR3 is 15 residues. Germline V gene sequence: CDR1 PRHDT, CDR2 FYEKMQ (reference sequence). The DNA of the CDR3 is TGTGCCAGCAGCGGTAGACAGGGACTGACAGATACGCAGTATTTT. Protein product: CASSGRQGLTDTQYF.

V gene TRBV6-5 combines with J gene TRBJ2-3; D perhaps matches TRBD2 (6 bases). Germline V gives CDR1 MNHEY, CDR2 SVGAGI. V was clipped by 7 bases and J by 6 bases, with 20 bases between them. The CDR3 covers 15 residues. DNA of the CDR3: TGTGCCAGCACCCTGAGGGGAGGCCTTCCCGATACGCAGTATTTT. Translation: CASTLRGGLPDTQYF.

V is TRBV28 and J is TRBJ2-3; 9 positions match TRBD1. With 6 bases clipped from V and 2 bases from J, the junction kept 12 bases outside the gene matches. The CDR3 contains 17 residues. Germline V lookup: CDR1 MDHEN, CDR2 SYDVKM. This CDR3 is CASSLYRDRDVTDTQYF. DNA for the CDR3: TGTGCCAGCAGCCTCTACCGGGACAGGGATGTCACAGATACGCAGTATTTT.

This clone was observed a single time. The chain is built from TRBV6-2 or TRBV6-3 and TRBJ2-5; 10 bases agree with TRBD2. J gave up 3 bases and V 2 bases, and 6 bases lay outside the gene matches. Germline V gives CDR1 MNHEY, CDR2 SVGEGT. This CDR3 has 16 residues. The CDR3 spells CASSYVSGGPKETQYF. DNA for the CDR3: TGTGCCAGCAGTTACGTTAGCGGGGGGCCTAAAGAGACCCAGTACTTC.

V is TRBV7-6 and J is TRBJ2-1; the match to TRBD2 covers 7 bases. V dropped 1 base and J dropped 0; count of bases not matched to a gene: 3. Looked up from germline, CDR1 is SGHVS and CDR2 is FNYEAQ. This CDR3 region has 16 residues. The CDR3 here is CASSLVGGSSYNEQFF. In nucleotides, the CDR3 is TGTGCCAGCAGCTTAGTCGGCGGGAGCTCCTACAATGAGCAGTTCTTC. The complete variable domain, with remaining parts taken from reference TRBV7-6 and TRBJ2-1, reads GAGVSQSPRYKVTKRGQDVALRCDPISGHVSLYWYRQALGQGPEFLTYFNYEAQQDKSGLPNDRFSAERPEGSISTLTIQRTEQRDSAMYRCASSLVGGSSYNEQFFGPGTRLTVL.

The CDR3 DNA follows: TGTGCCAGCACCCAACGGGGGGGCAACTACGAGCAGTACTTC. Residues: CASTQRGGNYEQYF. The chain carries TRBV2 and TRBJ2-7; 8 bases are shared with TRBD2. This CDR3 spans 14 amino acids. The germline CDR1 and CDR2 sequences are SNHLY and FYNNEI. With 7 bases clipped from V and 3 bases from J, the junction kept 8 bases outside the gene matches.

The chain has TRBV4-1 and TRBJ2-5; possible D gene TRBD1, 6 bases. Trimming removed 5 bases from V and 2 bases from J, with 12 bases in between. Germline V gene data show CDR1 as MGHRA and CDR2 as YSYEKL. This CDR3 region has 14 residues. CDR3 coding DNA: TGCGCCAGCAGCAGGGGGATTGGGCAAGAGACCCAGTACTTC. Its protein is CASSRGIGQETQYF.

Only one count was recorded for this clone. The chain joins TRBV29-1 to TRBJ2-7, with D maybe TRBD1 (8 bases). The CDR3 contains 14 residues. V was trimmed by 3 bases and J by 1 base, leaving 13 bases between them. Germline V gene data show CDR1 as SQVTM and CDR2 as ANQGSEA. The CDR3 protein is CSVDGQGGSYEQYF. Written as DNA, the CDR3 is TGCAGCGTTGACGGACAGGGAGGGTCCTACGAGCAGTACTTC.

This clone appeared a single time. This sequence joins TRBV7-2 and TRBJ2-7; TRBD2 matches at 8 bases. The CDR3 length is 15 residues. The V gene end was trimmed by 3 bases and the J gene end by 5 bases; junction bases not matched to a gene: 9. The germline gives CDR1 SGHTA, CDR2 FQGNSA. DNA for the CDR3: TGTGCCAGCAGCTTCAAAGCGGGAGAAGTCCACGAGCAGTACTTC. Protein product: CASSFKAGEVHEQYF.

CDR3 loop: CASSYNPQGKETQYF. CDR3 DNA: TGTGCCAGCAGTTACAACCCACAGGGGAAGGAGACCCAGTACTTC. The rearrangement links TRBV6-2 or TRBV6-3 to TRBJ2-5; 7 positions match TRBD1. Germline CDR1 MNHEY, CDR2 SVGEGT. V lost 2 bases and J lost 5; bases outside the gene matches: 8. The CDR3 spans 15 residues.

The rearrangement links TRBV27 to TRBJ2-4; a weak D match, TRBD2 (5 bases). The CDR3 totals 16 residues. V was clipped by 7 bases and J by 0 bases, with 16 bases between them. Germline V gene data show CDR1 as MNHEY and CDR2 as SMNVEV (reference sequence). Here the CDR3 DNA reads TGTGCCAGCACCCAGCGCAGCGGAGTAGCCAAAAACATTCAGTACTTC. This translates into CASTQRSGVAKNIQYF.

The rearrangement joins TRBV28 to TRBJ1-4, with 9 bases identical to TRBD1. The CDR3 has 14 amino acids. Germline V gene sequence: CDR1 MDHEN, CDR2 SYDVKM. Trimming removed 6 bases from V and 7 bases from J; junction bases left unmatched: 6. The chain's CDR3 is CASRIQGAREKLFF. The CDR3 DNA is TGTGCCAGCAGGATACAGGGGGCGCGTGAAAAACTGTTTTTT.

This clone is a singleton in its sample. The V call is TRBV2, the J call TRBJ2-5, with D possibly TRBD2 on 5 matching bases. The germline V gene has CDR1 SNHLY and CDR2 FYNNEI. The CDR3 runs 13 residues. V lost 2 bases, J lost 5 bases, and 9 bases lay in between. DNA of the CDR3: TGTGCCAGCAGTGAAATGAGGGTCGAGACCCAGTACTTC. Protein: CASSEMRVETQYF.

CDR3 nucleotides: TGCGCCAGCAGTCAATCCAGTAGCGGGGTAGACTACGAGCAGTACTTC. Protein sequence: CASSQSSSGVDYEQYF. This chain joins TRBV23-1 and TRBJ2-7; 8 positions match TRBD2. Being an ORF, TRBV23-1 has a function that is uncertain. This CDR3 is 16 amino acids long. J gave up 3 bases and V 0 bases, and 7 bases lay outside the gene matches.

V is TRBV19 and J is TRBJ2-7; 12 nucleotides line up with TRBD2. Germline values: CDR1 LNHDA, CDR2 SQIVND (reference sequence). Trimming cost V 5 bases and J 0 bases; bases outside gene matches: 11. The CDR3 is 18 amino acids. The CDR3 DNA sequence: TGTGCCAGTAGTCGGACTAGCGGGAAGATCGTGAGCTCCTACGAGCAGTACTTC. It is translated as CASSRTSGKIVSSYEQYF.

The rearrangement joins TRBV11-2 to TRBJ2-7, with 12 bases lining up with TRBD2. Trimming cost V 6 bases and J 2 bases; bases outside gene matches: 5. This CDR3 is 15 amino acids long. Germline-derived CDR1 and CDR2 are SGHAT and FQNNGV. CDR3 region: CASRPTSGRPYEQYF. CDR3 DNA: TGTGCCAGCAGGCCGACTAGCGGGAGACCCTACGAGCAGTACTTC.

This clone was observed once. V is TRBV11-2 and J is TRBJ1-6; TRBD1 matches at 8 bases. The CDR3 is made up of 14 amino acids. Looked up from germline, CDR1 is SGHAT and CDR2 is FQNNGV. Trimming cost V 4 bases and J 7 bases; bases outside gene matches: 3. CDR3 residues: CASSSNRGNSPLHF. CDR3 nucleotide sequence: TGTGCCAGCAGCTCCAACAGGGGGAATTCACCCCTCCACTTT.

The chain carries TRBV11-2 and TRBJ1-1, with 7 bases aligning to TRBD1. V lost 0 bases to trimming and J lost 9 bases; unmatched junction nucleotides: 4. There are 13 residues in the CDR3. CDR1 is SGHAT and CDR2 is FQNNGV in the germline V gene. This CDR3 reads CASSLEAGQKAFF. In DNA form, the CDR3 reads TGTGCCAGCAGCTTAGAGGCGGGACAGAAAGCTTTCTTT.

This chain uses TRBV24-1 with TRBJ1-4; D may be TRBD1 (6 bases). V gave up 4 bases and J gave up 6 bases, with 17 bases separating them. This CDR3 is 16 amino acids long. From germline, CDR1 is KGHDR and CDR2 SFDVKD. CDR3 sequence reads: CATSDRASSGDEKLFF. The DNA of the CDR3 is TGTGCCACCAGTGACCGGGCCTCCTCAGGGGATGAAAAACTGTTTTTT.

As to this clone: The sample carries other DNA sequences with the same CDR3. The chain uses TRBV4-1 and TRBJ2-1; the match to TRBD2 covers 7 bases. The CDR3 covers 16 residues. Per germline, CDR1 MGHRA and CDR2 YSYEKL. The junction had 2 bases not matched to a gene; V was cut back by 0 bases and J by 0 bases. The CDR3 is CASSQEGGSSYNEQFF. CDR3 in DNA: TGCGCCAGCAGCCAAGAAGGCGGGAGCTCCTACAATGAGCAGTTCTTC.

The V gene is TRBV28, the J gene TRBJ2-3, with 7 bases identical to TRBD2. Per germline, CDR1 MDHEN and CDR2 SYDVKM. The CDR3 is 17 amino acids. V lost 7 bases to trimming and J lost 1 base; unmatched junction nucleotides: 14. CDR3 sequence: CASTPPAGTIGTDTQYF. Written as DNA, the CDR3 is TGTGCCAGCACTCCCCCCGCAGGGACTATAGGCACAGATACGCAGTATTTT.

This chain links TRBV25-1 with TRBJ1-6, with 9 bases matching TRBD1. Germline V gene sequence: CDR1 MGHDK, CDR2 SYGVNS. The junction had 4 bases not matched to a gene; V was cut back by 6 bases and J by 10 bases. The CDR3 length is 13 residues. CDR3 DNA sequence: TGTGCCAGCAGGGGACAGGGTCCCTCACCCCTCCACTTT. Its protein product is CASRGQGPSPLHF.